Given below is one T cell receptor beta chain in context. The entry originates in a study of cytomegalovirus exposure and HLA in healthy donors. From germline, CDR1 is MNHNS and CDR2 SASEGT. This CDR3 is built from 13 residues. Trimming took 6 bases from V and 5 from J, leaving 13 bases between them. PCR amplification relied on 60 Vbeta primers (plus 13 Jbeta primers). The protocol was immunoSEQ multiplex PCR, while the TCRdb copy is restricted to in-frame clones and leaves out a portion. The sample carries 100,000 to 150,000 clones, more than 60% recorded once. The chain has TRBV6-1 and TRBJ1-2; no clear D. Source material: PBMCs. This receptor was taken from a woman aged 40 to 55 in good health and CMV-seronegative. This CDR3 is CASSRSPGYGYTF. CDR3 DNA: TGTGCCAGCAGCCGAAGTCCAGGATATGGCTACACCTTC.